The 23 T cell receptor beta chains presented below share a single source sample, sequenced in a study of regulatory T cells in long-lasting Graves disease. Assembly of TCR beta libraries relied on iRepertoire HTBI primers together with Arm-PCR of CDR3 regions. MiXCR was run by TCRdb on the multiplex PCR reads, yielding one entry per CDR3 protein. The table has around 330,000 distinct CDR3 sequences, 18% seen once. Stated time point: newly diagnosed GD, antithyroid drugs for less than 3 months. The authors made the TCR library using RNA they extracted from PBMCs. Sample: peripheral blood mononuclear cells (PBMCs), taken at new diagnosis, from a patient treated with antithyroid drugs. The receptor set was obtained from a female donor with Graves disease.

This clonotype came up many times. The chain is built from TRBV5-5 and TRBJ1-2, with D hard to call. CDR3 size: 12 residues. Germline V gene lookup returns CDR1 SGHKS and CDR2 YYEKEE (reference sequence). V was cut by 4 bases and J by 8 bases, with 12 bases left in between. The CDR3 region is CASSNGTRGYTF. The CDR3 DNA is TGTGCCAGCAGCAACGGTACCCGCGGCTACACCTTC. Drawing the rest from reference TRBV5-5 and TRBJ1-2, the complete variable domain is DAGVTQSPTHLIKTRGQQVTLRCSPISGHKSVSWYQQVLGQGPQFIFQYYEKEERGRGNFPDRFSARQFPNYSSELNVNALLLGDSALYLCASSNGTRGYTFGSGTRLTVV.

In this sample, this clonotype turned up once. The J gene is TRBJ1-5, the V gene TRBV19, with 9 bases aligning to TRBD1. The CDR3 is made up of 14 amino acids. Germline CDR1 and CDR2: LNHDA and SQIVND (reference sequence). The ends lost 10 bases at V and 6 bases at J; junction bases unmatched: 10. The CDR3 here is CATHRGPGFQPQHF. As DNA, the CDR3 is TGTGCCACCCACAGGGGGCCGGGGTTTCAGCCCCAGCATTTT.

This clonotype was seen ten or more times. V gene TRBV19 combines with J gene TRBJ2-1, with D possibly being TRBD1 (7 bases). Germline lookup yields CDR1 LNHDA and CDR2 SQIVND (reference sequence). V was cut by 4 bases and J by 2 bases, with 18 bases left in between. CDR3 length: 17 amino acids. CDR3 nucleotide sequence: TGTGCCAGTAGTACCAGTTCTCAGGGGGGTACCTACAATGAGCAGTTCTTC. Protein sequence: CASSTSSQGGTYNEQFF.

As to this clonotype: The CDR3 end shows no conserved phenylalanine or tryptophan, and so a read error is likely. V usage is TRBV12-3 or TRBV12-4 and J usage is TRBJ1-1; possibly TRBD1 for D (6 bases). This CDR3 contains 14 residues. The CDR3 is CASSLGGRSTEAFS. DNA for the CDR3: TGTGCCAGCAGCTTAGGGGGAAGGAGCACTGAAGCTTTCTCT.

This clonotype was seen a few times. CDR3 DNA: TGTGCCAGTAGTACCCCCGAGCCTAGCACAGATACGCAGTATTTT. Amino acids: CASSTPEPSTDTQYF. The gene calls are TRBV19 and TRBJ2-3; no firm D call. This CDR3 has 15 residues. CDR1 and CDR2 (germline): LNHDA, SQIVND (reference sequence). Trimming pared 4 bases from V and 0 bases from J, leaving 11 bases between. Based on the CDR3 plus reference TRBV19 and TRBJ2-3, the full variable domain is DGGITQSPKYLFRKEGQNVTLSCEQNLNHDAMYWYRQDPGQGLRLIYYSQIVNDFQKGDIAEGYSVSREKKESFPLTVTSAQKNPTAFYLCASSTPEPSTDTQYFGPGTRLTVL.

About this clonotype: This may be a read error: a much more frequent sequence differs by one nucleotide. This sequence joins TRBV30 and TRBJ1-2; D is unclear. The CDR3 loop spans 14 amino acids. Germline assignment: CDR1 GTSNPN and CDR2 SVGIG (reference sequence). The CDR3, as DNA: TGTGCAAGAAGGCTGGGAGGTCCTAACTATGGCTACACCTTC. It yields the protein CARRLGGPNYGYTF. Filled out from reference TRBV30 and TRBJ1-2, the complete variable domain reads SQTIHQWPATLVQPVGSPLSLECTVEGTSNPNLYWYRQAAGRGLQLLFYSVGIGQISSEVPQNLSASRPQDRQFILSSKKLLLSDSGFYLCARRLGGPNYGYTFGSGTRLTVV.

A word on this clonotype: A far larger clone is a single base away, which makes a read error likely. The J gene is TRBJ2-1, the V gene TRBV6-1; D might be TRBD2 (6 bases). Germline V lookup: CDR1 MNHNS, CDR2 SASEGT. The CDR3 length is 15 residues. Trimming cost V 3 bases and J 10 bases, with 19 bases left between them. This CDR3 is CASSEARRAGNEQFF. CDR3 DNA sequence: TGTGCCAGCAGTGAGGCCCGACGTGCGGGGAACGAGCAGTTCTTC.

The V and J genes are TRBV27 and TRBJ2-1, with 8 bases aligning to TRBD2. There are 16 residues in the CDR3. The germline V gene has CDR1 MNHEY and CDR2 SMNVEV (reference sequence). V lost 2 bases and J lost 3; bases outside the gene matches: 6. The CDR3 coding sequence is TGTGCCAGCAGTTTAGAATGGACTAGCAGCTACAATGAGCAGTTCTTC. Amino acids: CASSLEWTSSYNEQFF.

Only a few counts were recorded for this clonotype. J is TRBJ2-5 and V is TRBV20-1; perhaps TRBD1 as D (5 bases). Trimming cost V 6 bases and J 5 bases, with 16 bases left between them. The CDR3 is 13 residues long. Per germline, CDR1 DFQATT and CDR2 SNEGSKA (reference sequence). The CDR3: CSAPTAHRETQYF. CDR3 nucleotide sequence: TGCAGTGCCCCGACAGCCCACCGGGAGACCCAGTACTTC.

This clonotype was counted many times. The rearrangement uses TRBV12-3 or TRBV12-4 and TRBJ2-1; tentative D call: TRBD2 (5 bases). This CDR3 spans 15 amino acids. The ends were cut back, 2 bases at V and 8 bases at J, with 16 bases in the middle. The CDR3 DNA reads TGTGCCAGCAGTTTATCGGGGAGCCCTCGGGATGAGCAGTTCTTC. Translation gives CASSLSGSPRDEQFF.

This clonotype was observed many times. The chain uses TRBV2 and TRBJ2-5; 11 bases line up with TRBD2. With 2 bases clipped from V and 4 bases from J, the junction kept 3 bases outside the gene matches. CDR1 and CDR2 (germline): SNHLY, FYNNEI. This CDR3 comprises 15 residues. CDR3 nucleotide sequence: TGTGCCAGCAGTGAAAGACTAGCGGGAATAGAGACCCAGTACTTC. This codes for CASSERLAGIETQYF.

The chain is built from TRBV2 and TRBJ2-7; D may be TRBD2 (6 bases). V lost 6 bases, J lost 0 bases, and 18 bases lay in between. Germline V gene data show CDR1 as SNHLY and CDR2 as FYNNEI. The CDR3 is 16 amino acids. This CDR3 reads CASRGGPGRGSYEQYF. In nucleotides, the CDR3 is TGTGCCAGCAGGGGGGGACCCGGACGAGGCTCCTACGAGCAGTACTTC.

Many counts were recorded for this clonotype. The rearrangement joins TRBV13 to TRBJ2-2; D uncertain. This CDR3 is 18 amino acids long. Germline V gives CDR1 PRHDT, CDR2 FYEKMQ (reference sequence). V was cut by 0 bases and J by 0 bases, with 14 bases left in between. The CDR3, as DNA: TGTGCCAGCAGCTTAGGGGGGTCGGTAGCAGCGAACACCGGGGAGCTGTTTTTT. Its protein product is CASSLGGSVAANTGELFF.

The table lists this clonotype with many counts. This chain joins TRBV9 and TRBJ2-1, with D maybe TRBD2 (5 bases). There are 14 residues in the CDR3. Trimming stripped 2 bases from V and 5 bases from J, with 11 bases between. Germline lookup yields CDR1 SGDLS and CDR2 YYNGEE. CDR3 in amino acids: CASSVRGSNNEQFF. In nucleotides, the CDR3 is TGTGCCAGCAGCGTCCGTGGGAGTAACAATGAGCAGTTCTTC.

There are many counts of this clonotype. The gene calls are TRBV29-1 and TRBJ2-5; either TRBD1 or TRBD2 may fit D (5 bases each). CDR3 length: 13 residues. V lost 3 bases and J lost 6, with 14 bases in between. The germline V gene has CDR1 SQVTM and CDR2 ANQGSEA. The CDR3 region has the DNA TGCAGCGTTGAGTCCGGGGCCGGAAAGACCCAGTACTTC. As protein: CSVESGAGKTQYF.

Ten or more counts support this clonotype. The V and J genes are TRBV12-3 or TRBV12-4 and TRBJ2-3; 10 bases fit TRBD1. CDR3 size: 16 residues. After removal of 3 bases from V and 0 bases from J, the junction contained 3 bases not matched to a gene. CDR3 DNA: TGTGCCAGCAGTTTGGGGACAGGGGTCAGCACAGATACGCAGTATTTT. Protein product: CASSLGTGVSTDTQYF.

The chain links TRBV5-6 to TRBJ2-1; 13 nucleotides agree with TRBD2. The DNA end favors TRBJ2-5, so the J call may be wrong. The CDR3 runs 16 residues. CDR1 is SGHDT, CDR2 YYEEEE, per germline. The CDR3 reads CASSSGLAGIRKTQYF. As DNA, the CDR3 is TGTGCCAGCAGCTCGGGACTAGCGGGAATTCGGAAGACCCAGTACTTC.

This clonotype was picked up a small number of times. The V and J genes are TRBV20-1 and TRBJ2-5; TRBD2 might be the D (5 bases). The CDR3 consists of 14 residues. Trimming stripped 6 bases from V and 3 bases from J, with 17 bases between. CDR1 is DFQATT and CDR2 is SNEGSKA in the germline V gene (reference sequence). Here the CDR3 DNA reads TGCAGTGCCACCGAATGGGAGATGGAAGAGACCCAGTACTTC. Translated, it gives CSATEWEMEETQYF.

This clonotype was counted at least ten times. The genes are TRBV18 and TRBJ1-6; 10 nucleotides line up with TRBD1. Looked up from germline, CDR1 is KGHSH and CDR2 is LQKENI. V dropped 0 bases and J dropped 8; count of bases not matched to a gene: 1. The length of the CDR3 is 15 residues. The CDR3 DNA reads TGTGCCAGCTCACCACCGGGACAGGGGCATTCACCCCTCCACTTT. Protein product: CASSPPGQGHSPLHF.

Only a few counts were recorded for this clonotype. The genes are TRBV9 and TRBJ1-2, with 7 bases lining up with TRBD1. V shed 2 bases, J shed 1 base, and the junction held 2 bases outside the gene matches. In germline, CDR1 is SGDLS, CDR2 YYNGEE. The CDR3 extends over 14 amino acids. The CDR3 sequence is CASSVGQFNYGYTF. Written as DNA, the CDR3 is TGTGCCAGCAGCGTGGGACAGTTTAACTATGGCTACACCTTC.

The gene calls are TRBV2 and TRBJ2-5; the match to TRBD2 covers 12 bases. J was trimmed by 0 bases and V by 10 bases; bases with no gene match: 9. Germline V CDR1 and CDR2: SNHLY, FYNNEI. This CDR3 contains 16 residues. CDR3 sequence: CATRRRLAGDQETQYF. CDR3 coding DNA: TGTGCCACCAGGCGGAGACTAGCGGGAGACCAAGAGACCCAGTACTTC.

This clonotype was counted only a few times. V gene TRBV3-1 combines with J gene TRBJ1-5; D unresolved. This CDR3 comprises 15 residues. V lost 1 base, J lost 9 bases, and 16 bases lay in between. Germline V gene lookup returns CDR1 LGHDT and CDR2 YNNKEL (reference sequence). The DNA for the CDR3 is TGTGCCAGCAGCCAAGGGAGTACGGCGGAGCGGCCCCAGCATTTT. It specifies CASSQGSTAERPQHF. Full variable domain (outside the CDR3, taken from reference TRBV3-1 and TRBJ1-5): DTAVSQTPKYLVTQMGNDKSIKCEQNLGHDTMYWYKQDSKKFLKIMFSYNNKELIINETVPNRFSPKSPDKAHLNLHINSLELGDSAVYFCASSQGSTAERPQHFGDGTRLSIL.

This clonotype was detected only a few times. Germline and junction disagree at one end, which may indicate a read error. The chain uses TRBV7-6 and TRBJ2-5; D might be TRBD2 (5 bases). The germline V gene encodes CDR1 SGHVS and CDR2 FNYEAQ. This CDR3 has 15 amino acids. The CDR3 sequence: CTSTLGVGRGETQYF. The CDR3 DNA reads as TGTACCAGCACCCTGGGAGTAGGTAGAGGAGAGACCCAGTACTTC.